Here is one TCR beta chain with its context. This record comes from a study of blood T cell repertoires in COVID-19. Study background: The origin of the acute and convalescent COVID-19 samples was the United States, Italy and Spain. T cells, B-cell-depleted T cells, or PBMCs supplied cDNA or gDNA.

Under the authors' procedure: Scientists estimated how many nucleated cells there were by amplifying reference gene primers. Profiled with immunoSEQ multiplex PCR; TCRdb holds only in-frame clones, not every one. D and trimming come from the DNA, and the V and J calls and clone size come from that table. The sample holds roughly 300,000 clones, over 80% seen once. Germline CDR1 SGDLS, CDR2 YYNGEE. This CDR3 region has 15 residues. Losses at the gene ends were 0 bases for V and 6 bases for J; bases not matched to a gene: 3. Material: peripheral blood. The V and J genes are TRBV9 and TRBJ2-4; 10 bases are a match to TRBD1. This sequence was found in a woman aged 40 to 50 who had recovered from COVID-19. The DNA of the CDR3 is TGTGCCAGCAGCGTAGAGGGACAGGGGACAAACATTCAGTACTTC. Its translation: CASSVEGQGTNIQYF.